Presented here are 9 T cell receptor beta chains from one specimen sequenced in a study of response to subunit inactivated influenza vaccine. TCRdb independently ran MiXCR on the RT-PCR reads; one entry per CDR3 protein. The sample carries almost 250,000 distinct CDR3 sequences, roughly an eighth recorded once. This specimen consisted of non-naive T cells sorted from PBMCs, obtained roughly 2 weeks before vaccination. These receptors all come from a man aged 45-65 years who received an inactivated influenza vaccine.

Many counts were recorded for this clonotype. This chain uses TRBV15 with TRBJ2-1; D ambiguous. Germline V CDR1 and CDR2: LNHNV, YYDKDF (reference sequence). This CDR3 has 12 amino acids. Trimming removed 0 bases from V and 5 bases from J, with 2 bases in between. CDR3 sequence reads: CATSRENNEQFF. The CDR3 nucleotides are TGTGCCACCAGCAGAGAAAACAATGAGCAGTTCTTC.

This chain links TRBV7-9 with TRBJ2-5, with D tentatively TRBD1 (5 bases). The CDR3 totals 16 residues. V was cut by 1 base and J by 4 bases, with 16 bases left in between. CDR1 is SEHNR and CDR2 is FQNEAQ in the germline V gene (reference sequence). The CDR3, as DNA: TGTGCCAGCAGCTTAGTAGGGGTCGTGTCGCGAGAGACCCAGTACTTC. It codes for CASSLVGVVSRETQYF.

There are a few counts of this clonotype. The chain joins TRBV5-6 to TRBJ1-2; 9 nucleotides match TRBD1. The CDR3 sequence is 16 residues long. From germline, CDR1 is SGHDT and CDR2 YYEEEE. V shed 4 bases, J shed 8 bases, and the junction held 15 bases outside the gene matches. In DNA form, the CDR3 reads TGTGCCAGCAGCCCGCGGGACAGGGCCCCTTCGGGGGGCTACACCTTC. Its protein is CASSPRDRAPSGGYTF.

This clonotype occurred many times. Germline and junction disagree at one end, which may indicate a read error. The chain couples TRBV12-3 or TRBV12-4 to TRBJ2-1, with a tentative D call TRBD2 (6 bases). CDR3 length: 13 residues. The CDR3 bases are TGTGCCAGCAGTTTAGGCCGGGCCTCCGGGAGCGTCTTC. This encodes CASSLGRASGSVF.

This clonotype was observed a handful of times. The V call is TRBV7-2, the J call TRBJ2-7, with 8 nucleotides matching TRBD2. The CDR3 runs to 14 residues. In germline, CDR1 is SGHTA, CDR2 FQGNSA. Trimming at V came to 3 bases and at J to 3 bases, leaving 4 bases not matched to a gene. CDR3 in DNA: TGTGCCAGCAGCTTGAGCGGGGGAATCTACGAGCAGTACTTC. Translation: CASSLSGGIYEQYF.

The CDR3 spells CAWSVTSGYEQYF. The CDR3 region has the DNA TGTGCCTGGAGTGTAACTAGCGGGTACGAGCAGTACTTC. The chain recombines TRBV30 with TRBJ2-7, with 9 bases lining up with TRBD2. This CDR3 is built from 13 residues. V lost 0 bases, J lost 4 bases, and 1 base stayed unmatched. Germline V lookup: CDR1 GTSNPN, CDR2 SVGIG (reference sequence). Filled out from reference TRBV30 and TRBJ2-7, the complete variable domain reads SQTIHQWPATLVQPVGSPLSLECTVEGTSNPNLYWYRQAAGRGLQLLFYSVGIGQISSEVPQNLSASRPQDRQFILSSKKLLLSDSGFYLCAWSVTSGYEQYFGPGTRLTVT.

In regard to this clonotype: This sequence may be a read error, since a much larger clone differs from it by one base. The chain is built from TRBV5-1 and TRBJ1-1; no firm D call. The V gene lost 4 bases and the J gene lost 2 bases, with 12 bases spanning the gap. The germline gives CDR1 SGHRS, CDR2 YFSETQ. The CDR3 contains 14 residues. The CDR3 nucleotides read TGCGCCAGCAGCGCGAGCTTTTTTAACACTGAAGCTTTCTTT. Its protein is CASSASFFNTEAFF. The entire variable domain, with the rest obtained from reference TRBV5-1 and TRBJ1-1, is as follows: KAGVTQTPRYLIKTRGQQVTLSCSPISGHRSVSWYQQTPGQGLQFLFEYFSETQRNKGNFPGRFSGRQFSNSRSEMNVSTLELGDSALYLCASSASFFNTEAFFGQGTRLTVV.

This clonotype came up a few times. The chain couples TRBV4-3 to TRBJ2-1; 13 nucleotides match TRBD2. The germline gives CDR1 LGHNA, CDR2 YSLEER. The J segment lost 9 bases and the V segment lost 0 bases, leaving 11 bases of the junction unmatched. CDR3 length equals 18 residues. In DNA form, the CDR3 reads TGCGCCAGCAGCCAAGATGCCACAGGACTAGCGGGAGCATTTGAGCAGTTCTTC. It encodes CASSQDATGLAGAFEQFF.

This clonotype was found a few times. V gene TRBV20-1 combines with J gene TRBJ2-3; 11 positions agree with TRBD2. CDR1 is DFQATT and CDR2 is SNEGSKA in the germline V gene (reference sequence). The CDR3 spans 19 residues. V gave up 1 base and J gave up 3 bases; unmatched junction bases: 15. In DNA form, the CDR3 reads TGCAGTGCTAGAGCCCTACTAGCGGGGGCTCCCTCGGCGACAGATACGCAGTATTTT. Translation: CSARALLAGAPSATDTQYF.